The present entry profiles one T cell receptor (beta chain) with its context. The data stem from a study of CD8+ T cells in alopecia areata. As the sequencing template, cDNA was produced by extracting RNA and reverse transcribing it. Assay used: immunoSEQ multiplex PCR; TCRdb lists only in-frame clones, some missing. Of approximately 66,000 clones detected, 60% appear once; the ten largest clones hold more than 15%. Source: CD8+ T cells sorted from blood, taken at week 0. The origin of this receptor is a human donor with alopecia areata.

The CDR3 DNA follows: TGCGCCAGCAGCCAAGGGAGTGTTGGATCTGGGGCCAACGTCCTGACTTTC. It codes for CASSQGSVGSGANVLTF. J is TRBJ2-6 and V is TRBV4-3; unclear D gene. Germline loops: CDR1 LGHNA, CDR2 YSLEER. The length of the CDR3 is 17 residues. V was clipped by 1 base and J by 1 base, with 11 bases between them.